This T cell receptor (beta chain) is from a study of blood T cells in healthy people across ages. Alongside a J-beta primer mix, a sample-barcoded 5' primer served in a second PCR lasting roughly 6 to 12 cycles. TCRdb reprocessed the 5' RACE reads with MiXCR, giving one entry per CDR3 protein. The repertoire holds 760,000 or so distinct CDR3 sequences, with 25% as singletons. This clonotype has a handful of counts. Germline assignment: CDR1 KGHSH and CDR2 LQKENI. This CDR3 spans 15 amino acids. The V end lost 3 bases, the J end lost 3 bases, and 15 bases lay between the germline ends. A further study also used this sample, focusing on T cells of mothers and their children.

The chain carries TRBV18 and TRBJ2-7; D is perhaps TRBD1 (6 bases). Sequencing was performed on blood. This TCR came from a boy aged 5 to 17 in good health. The CDR3 coding sequence is TGTGCCAGCTCACCTTCGCCGGGACAAATCTACGAGCAGTACTTC. It encodes CASSPSPGQIYEQYF.